The 2 T cell receptor beta chains presented below share a single source sample, sequenced in a study of cytomegalovirus exposure and HLA in healthy donors. The PCR ran on 60 Vbeta and 13 Jbeta primers. Profiling relied on immunoSEQ multiplex PCR, and the TCRdb table lists in-frame clones only, not all of them. The sample yields 55,000 to 80,000 clones, approximately 71% seen once. Sequenced: PBMCs. The receptors stem from a man aged 45 to 65 in good health and CMV-seropositive.

The rearrangement uses TRBV6-5 and TRBJ2-7, with 9 bases fitting TRBD1. CDR1 is MNHEY and CDR2 is SVGAGI in the germline V gene. CDR3 length: 15 amino acids. V was clipped by 5 bases and J by 4 bases; unmatched bases: 9. CDR3 DNA sequence: TGTGCCAGCAGTCACGGACAGGGGTTCAGTTACGAGCAGTACTTC. Residues: CASSHGQGFSYEQYF.

This clone was detected only a few times. J is TRBJ2-1 and V is TRBV6-1, with 8 positions matching TRBD1. Germline trimming cut 6 bases from V and 12 bases from J; bases unmatched to any gene: 10. There are 13 residues in the CDR3. The V gene's germline CDR1 is MNHNS and CDR2 SASEGT. The CDR3 DNA follows: TGTGCCAGCAGAACGGTCGGACAGGGAGGGCAGTTCTTC. Its translation: CASRTVGQGGQFF.